This T cell receptor (beta chain) was sequenced during a study of regulatory T cells in long-lasting Graves disease. To make TCR beta libraries, researchers used iRepertoire HTBI primers and Arm-PCR of CDR3 regions. TCRdb ran MiXCR on the multiplex PCR reads and lists one entry per CDR3 protein. The data hold 450,000 to 500,000 distinct CDR3 sequences, with around 15% observed a single time. Sample time point: newly diagnosed GD, antithyroid drugs for less than 3 months. Generation of the TCR library employed RNA extracted from PBMCs. The trim removed 4 bases at V and 7 bases at J, leaving 7 bases unmatched. The V gene's germline CDR1 is SGHNT and CDR2 YYREEE (reference sequence). This CDR3 has 15 amino acids. These records were also assigned to another study, of T cells in Graves' hyperthyroidism and ophthalmopathy.

The source was peripheral blood mononuclear cells (PBMCs), collected at new diagnosis, from a patient treated with antithyroid drugs. The chain uses TRBV5-4 and TRBJ2-1, with 11 bases aligning to TRBD1. This TCR was sampled from a man aged 35 to 55 with Graves disease. The CDR3 sequence is CASSLGQGAPNEQFF. The CDR3 bases are TGTGCCAGCAGCCTCGGACAGGGGGCGCCTAATGAGCAGTTCTTC. The full variable domain, its missing parts supplied by reference TRBV5-4 and TRBJ2-1, is ETGVTQSPTHLIKTRGQQVTLRCSSQSGHNTVSWYQQALGQGPQFIFQYYREEENGRGNFPPRFSGLQFPNYSSELNVNALELDDSALYLCASSLGQGAPNEQFFGPGTRLTVL.